Listed below are T cell receptor beta chains from one sample, sequenced in a study of shared clonotypes between healthy human individuals. This table comes from immunoSEQ multiplex PCR, and its TCRdb copy is limited to in-frame clones, with some not included. This sample carries approximately 1.9 million clones, around 93% of them seen once, and the ten largest clones take roughly 1.7%. Sequenced sample: naive CD8+ T cells from PBMCs. The origin of the receptors is a man aged 18-30 years in good health. Some clones in this sample may be carry-over from other donors' samples. The CDR3 runs from the conserved cysteine through the conserved F or W. The D gene is left open where the match is weak. Clone size is given for some rows only: seen once, a few or many times, or a class if the clone is expanded.

clone size,D gene,J gene,V gene,CDR3 DNA,CDR3 protein
NA,NA,TRBJ1-2,TRBV19,TGTGCCAGTTGCTGCCACTATGGCTACACCTTC,CASCCHYGYTF
NA,TRBD1,TRBJ2-7,TRBV4-3,TGCGCCAGCAGCCGTAACAGGGGCGAGCAGTACTTC,CASSRNRGEQYF
NA,NA,TRBJ2-1,TRBV7-3,TGTGCCAGCAGCTTAACTTTTGGAGGACCGGAGAATGAGCAGTTCTTC,CASSLTFGGPENEQFF
NA,TRBD1,TRBJ1-5,TRBV7-2,TGTGCCAGCGAACCGGGCAGGGGGCCACAGCCCCAGCATTTT,CASEPGRGPQPQHF
NA,TRBD1,TRBJ2-7,TRBV28,TGTGCCAGCAGCCGACACCGCCGGACAGGGGGCATTTATGAGCAGTACTTC,CASSRHRRTGGIYEQYF
NA,NA,TRBJ2-7,TRBV27,TGTGCCAGCAGTATCACACCCGGGGCTAACGAGCAGTACTTC,CASSITPGANEQYF
NA,NA,TRBJ2-7,TRBV19,TGTGCCAGTAGTGCATGGGTCGGTTACGAGCAGTACTTC,CASSAWVGYEQYF
NA,NA,TRBJ1-1,TRBV7-9,TGTGCCAGCAGCTCCCCGAGGGACACGGGGAACACTGAAGCTTTCTTT,CASSSPRDTGNTEAFF
NA,NA,TRBJ2-5,TRBV4-2,TGTGCCAGCAGCTTTGGCCAATCTAAGGGGGAGACCCAGTACTTC,CASSFGQSKGETQYF
NA,NA,TRBJ2-7,TRBV27,TGTGCCAGCAGTCTCAACCCGGCTATTTACGAGCAGTACTTC,CASSLNPAIYEQYF
few,TRBD1,TRBJ1-1,TRBV5-6,TGTGCCAGCAGCTCTGGGACAGGCGAATTGAACACTGAAGCTTTCTTT,CASSSGTGELNTEAFF
NA,NA,TRBJ2-7,TRBV27,TGTGCCAGCAGTTTATCACTAGGATACGAGCAGTACTTC,CASSLSLGYEQYF
NA,NA,TRBJ2-7,TRBV29-1,TGCAGCGTCGGGACACGGGAAGAGACGGACTCCTACGAGCAGTACTTC,CSVGTREETDSYEQYF
NA,NA,TRBJ1-4,TRBV28,TGTGCCAGCAGTCTCCTTTTGGACAGTGAAAAACTGTTTTTT,CASSLLLDSEKLFF
NA,NA,TRBJ1-2,TRBV30,TGTGCCTGGGACAGTATCCTCTATGGCTACACCTTC,CAWDSILYGYTF
NA,NA,TRBJ2-1,TRBV27,TGTGCCAGCAGTTTACGACAGCCCTACAATGAGCAGTTCTTC,CASSLRQPYNEQFF
NA,NA,TRBJ1-6,TRBV6-5,TGTGCCAGCAGTCTGACCGGGGACTCACCCCTCCACTTT,CASSLTGDSPLHF
NA,TRBD1,TRBJ2-7,TRBV27,TGTGCCAGCAGTTTGAGGACAGGGGGCGCCTACGAGCAGTACTTC,CASSLRTGGAYEQYF
NA,NA,TRBJ1-1,TRBV18,TGTGCCAGCTCACGCATCAAGGGGGGGCTGAACACTGAAGCTTTCTTT,CASSRIKGGLNTEAFF
NA,TRBD1,TRBJ2-7,TRBV5-1,TGCGCCAGCAGCGCCTGGACAGGGGGCGCCTACGAGCAGTACTTC,CASSAWTGGAYEQYF
NA,NA,TRBJ1-1,TRBV27,TGTGCCAGCATTTTTATAGCTGAAGCTTTCTTT,CASIFIAEAFF
NA,NA,TRBJ1-5,TRBV4-1,TGCGCCAGCAGCCAGGTAGGAACAAGCAATCAGCCCCAGCATTTT,CASSQVGTSNQPQHF
few,TRBD2,TRBJ2-7,TRBV28,TGTGCCAGCAGTGGGTGGCCTAGCGGGTGGGGGAAAACCTACGAGCAGTACTTC,CASSGWPSGWGKTYEQYF
once,TRBD1,TRBJ1-2,TRBV4-3,TGCGCCAGCAGCCAGGCAGGGGGGCCCTATGGCTACACCTTC,CASSQAGGPYGYTF
NA,TRBD2,TRBJ2-3,TRBV27,TGTGCCAGCAGTTCCCCCCTAGCGGGCCTAACAGATACGCAGTATTTT,CASSSPLAGLTDTQYF
NA,NA,TRBJ2-1,TRBV27,TGTGCCAGCAGTCCGGGACTTTACAATGAGCAGTTCTTC,CASSPGLYNEQFF
NA,NA,TRBJ2-7,TRBV29-1,TGCAGCGTGGAGGGTGGGGGTGGCGAGCAGTACTTC,CSVEGGGGEQYF
NA,NA,TRBJ2-7,TRBV5-4,TGTGCCAGCAGCCTGTGGTCCATTGGGGTGACAGGCCTAACTTCCTACGAGCAGTACTTC,CASSLWSIGVTGLTSYEQYF
NA,NA,TRBJ1-1,TRBV10-3,TGTGCCATCAGTGAGTCGGGGGGCGTCGAGGCTTTCTTT,CAISESGGVEAFF
few,NA,TRBJ1-2,TRBV4-1,TGCGCCAGCAGCCAAGAAACAGGGAACTATGGCTACACCTTC,CASSQETGNYGYTF
NA,TRBD2,TRBJ2-7,TRBV7-9,TGTGCCAGCAGCTTCCGACTAGCGAATATCTACGAGCAGTACTTC,CASSFRLANIYEQYF
NA,NA,TRBJ2-7,TRBV7-9,TGTGCCAGCAGCTTTGGCCCGAACGAGCAGTACTTC,CASSFGPNEQYF
NA,NA,TRBJ1-5,TRBV5-6,TGTGCCAGCAGCTTGGTTAGTGGCAATCAGCCCCAGCATTTT,CASSLVSGNQPQHF
NA,NA,TRBJ2-1,TRBV5-6,TGTGCCAGCAGCTTGGCGGGACCGACCAATGAGCAGTTCTTC,CASSLAGPTNEQFF
NA,TRBD1,TRBJ1-2,TRBV10-3,TGTGCCATCAGTGAGTCGGTAGGGGGCTTCTTTGGCTACACCTTC,CAISESVGGFFGYTF
NA,NA,TRBJ2-1,TRBV11-2,TGTGCCAGCAGCTTTACCGCCAGCTCCTACAATGAGCAGTTCTTC,CASSFTASSYNEQFF
NA,NA,TRBJ2-5,TRBV6-1,TGTGCCAGCAGTGAATATGACATGCCGCAAGAGACCCAGTACTTC,CASSEYDMPQETQYF
NA,NA,TRBJ2-1,TRBV13,TGTGCCAGCAGCCAAAGGGGGGGCCGGGAGCAGTTCTTC,CASSQRGGREQFF
once,NA,TRBJ2-7,TRBV4-3,TGCGCCAGCAGCCAAGATAAGGAAGTCAGGGGTTACGAGCAGTACTTC,CASSQDKEVRGYEQYF
NA,NA,TRBJ1-2,TRBV4-3,TGCGCCAGCAGCCAAGAAACAGGAAACTATGGCTACACCTTC,CASSQETGNYGYTF
NA,NA,TRBJ2-6,TRBV9,TGTGCCAGCAGCGTAGGAAGGGTTACTGGGGCCAACGTCCTGACTTTC,CASSVGRVTGANVLTF
NA,NA,TRBJ1-4,TRBV11-2,TGTGCCAGCAGCTCACCGGGTTTGGGAGAAAAACTGTTTTTT,CASSSPGLGEKLFF
NA,NA,TRBJ2-7,TRBV5-8,TGTGCCAGCAGAGGACTGTGGGGAACCGGAACGACCTACGAGCAGTACTTC,CASRGLWGTGTTYEQYF
NA,NA,TRBJ2-3,TRBV11-2,TGTGCCAGCAGCTTGGTCACGAACACAGATACGCAGTATTTT,CASSLVTNTDTQYF
NA,NA,TRBJ2-7,TRBV4-2,TGTGCCAGCAGCCGGGGACACTACGAGCAGTACTTC,CASSRGHYEQYF
NA,TRBD1,TRBJ2-1,TRBV27,TGTGCCAGCCGGACAGGGAATGAGCAGTTCTTC,CASRTGNEQFF
NA,TRBD1,TRBJ2-7,TRBV28,TGTGCCAGCAGTCTGACAGGGGCTACCTACGAGCAGTACTTC,CASSLTGATYEQYF
NA,TRBD1,TRBJ2-7,TRBV5-4,TGTGCCAGCAGCTTCGGACAGGACTACGAGCAGTACTTC,CASSFGQDYEQYF
NA,TRBD1,TRBJ2-1,TRBV6-5,TGTGCCAGCAGTTTCGGGACAGGGGGTAGTCTGGAACAGTTCTTC,CASSFGTGGSLEQFF
NA,TRBD1,TRBJ1-1,TRBV13,TGTGCCAGCAGCCCCGGGACAGTTAAGGCTGAAGCTTTCTTT,CASSPGTVKAEAFF
NA,TRBD2,TRBJ2-1,TRBV15,TGTGCCACCAGCAGAGGGACTAGCGGTCCCGAAAGCTCCTACAATGAGCAGTTCTTC,CATSRGTSGPESSYNEQFF
NA,NA,TRBJ2-7,TRBV7-2,TGTGCCAGCAGCTGGGGTGCCTACGAGCAGTACTTC,CASSWGAYEQYF
NA,NA,TRBJ1-1,TRBV29-1,TGCAGCGCCCGGAGGGGGAGGGGGGAAAACACTGAAGCTTTCTTT,CSARRGRGENTEAFF
NA,NA,TRBJ2-1,TRBV7-9,TGTGCCAGCAGCGCACCTTCCCGACCCCTAAGGCATGAGCAGTTCTTC,CASSAPSRPLRHEQFF
NA,TRBD2,TRBJ2-5,TRBV28,TGTGCCAGCAGTTTGGGGACTAGCGCCATCCGGGAGACCCAGTACTTC,CASSLGTSAIRETQYF